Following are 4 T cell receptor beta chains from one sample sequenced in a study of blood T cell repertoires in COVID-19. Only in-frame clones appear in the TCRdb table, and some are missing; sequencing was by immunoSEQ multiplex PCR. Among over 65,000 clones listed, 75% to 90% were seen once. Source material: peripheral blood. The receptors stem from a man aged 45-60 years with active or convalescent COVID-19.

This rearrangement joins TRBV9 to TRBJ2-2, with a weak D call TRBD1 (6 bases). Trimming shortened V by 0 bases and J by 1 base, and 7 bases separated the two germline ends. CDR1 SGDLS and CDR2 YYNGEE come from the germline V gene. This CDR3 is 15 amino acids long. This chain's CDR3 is CASSVETGNTGELFF. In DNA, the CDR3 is TGTGCCAGCAGCGTAGAGACAGGGAACACCGGGGAGCTGTTTTTT.

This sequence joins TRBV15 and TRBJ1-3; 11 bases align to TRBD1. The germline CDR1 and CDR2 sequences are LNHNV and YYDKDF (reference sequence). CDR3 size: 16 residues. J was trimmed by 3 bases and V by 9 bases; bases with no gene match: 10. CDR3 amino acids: CATSPGQGVGGNTIYF. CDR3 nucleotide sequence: TGTGCCACATCACCGGGACAGGGGGTTGGTGGAAACACCATATATTTT.

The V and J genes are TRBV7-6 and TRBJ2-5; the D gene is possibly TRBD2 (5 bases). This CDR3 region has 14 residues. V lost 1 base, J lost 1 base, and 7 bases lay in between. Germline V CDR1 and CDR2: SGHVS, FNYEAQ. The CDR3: CASSLGGFQETQYF. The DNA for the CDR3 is TGTGCCAGCAGCTTAGGAGGGTTCCAAGAGACCCAGTACTTC.

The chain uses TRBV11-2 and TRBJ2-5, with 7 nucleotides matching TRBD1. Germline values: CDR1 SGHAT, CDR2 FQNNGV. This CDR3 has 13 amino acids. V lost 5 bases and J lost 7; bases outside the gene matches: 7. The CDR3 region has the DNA TGTGCCAGCAGCACCGACAGGGACGGGACCCAGTACTTC. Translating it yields CASSTDRDGTQYF.